The sequence of this T cell receptor beta chain was determined in a study of blood T cell repertoires in COVID-19. The assay was immunoSEQ multiplex PCR, and TCRdb's table has in-frame clones only and misses some. The sample lists 400,000 to 550,000 clones, 85% to 90% occurring once. This clone was counted a few times. This receptor was obtained from a young woman with acute or convalescent COVID-19. What was sequenced was peripheral blood.

CDR3 in amino acids: CASSERGGRGYNEQFF. CDR3 DNA: TGCGCCAGCAGTGAGAGGGGAGGACGGGGATACAATGAGCAGTTCTTC. The rearrangement uses TRBV10-1 and TRBJ2-1; the D gene is possibly TRBD2 (6 bases). CDR1 and CDR2 (germline): WNHNN, SYGVQD (reference sequence). The CDR3 is 16 amino acids. V was trimmed by 2 bases and J by 4 bases, leaving 15 bases between them.